There are a few counts of the clone carrying this T cell receptor beta chain. This entry comes from a study of T cells in Graves' hyperthyroidism and ophthalmopathy. For the study at large: Peripheral blood samples were taken at initial diagnosis, prior to any treatment.

Amplification of TCR beta CDR3 regions used RNA as the template. HTBI primers were employed in a first-round RT-PCR of the TCR CDR3. TCRdb called the multiplex PCR reads again in MiXCR, with one record for every CDR3 protein. This sample has about 200,000 distinct CDR3 sequences, with about a sixth found just once. CDR3 length: 15 amino acids. V was shortened by 5 bases and J by 3 bases, with 17 bases between the two germline ends. Germline-derived CDR1 and CDR2 are GTSNPN and SVGIG (reference sequence). Sequencing input: blood. This clonotype originated in a woman between 50 and 59 years old with Graves' hyperthyroidism. The J gene is TRBJ2-1, the V gene TRBV30; D is unresolved. DNA of the CDR3: TGTGCCTGGGGCCGTTTAGTAGGGCTCTACAATGAGCAGTTCTTC. This gives the protein CAWGRLVGLYNEQFF.